What follows are 15 T cell receptor beta chains derived from one specimen sequenced in a study of identical twins. Each CDR3 protein is one row after TCRdb ran MiXCR on the 5' RACE reads. The sample gives 410,000 or so distinct CDR3 sequences, around 18% of which show up once; less than 15% is in the top ten. Sequencing used naive T cells sorted from blood. These receptors all stem from a man between 45 and 60 years old in good health.

This clonotype was seen only a few times. The chain is built from TRBV20-1 and TRBJ1-5; no clear D gene. This CDR3 is 15 amino acids long. CDR1 DFQATT and CDR2 SNEGSKA come from the germline V gene (reference sequence). The CDR3 DNA reads TGCAGCGGGGTCGGGATCGGCCATAGCAATCAGCCCCAGCATTTT. Protein sequence: CSGVGIGHSNQPQHF.

This clonotype occurred many times. V usage is TRBV6-2 or TRBV6-3 and J usage is TRBJ2-3, with D tentatively TRBD1 (5 bases). CDR1 and CDR2 (germline): MNHEY, SVGEGT. This CDR3 is built from 20 residues. Deletions cut 4 bases from V and 0 bases from J, with 26 bases between. The CDR3 loop is CASSSRSVFPGRASTDTQYF. As DNA, the CDR3 is TGTGCCAGCAGTTCACGGTCCGTTTTTCCGGGCAGGGCTAGCACAGATACGCAGTATTTT.

This chain connects TRBV7-3 to TRBJ2-1; unclear D gene. The germline V gene encodes CDR1 SGHTA and CDR2 FQGTGA. Trimming took 5 bases from V and 4 from J, leaving 9 bases between them. The CDR3 has 13 amino acids. The CDR3 bases are TGTGCCAGCAGCGCACCCCCTTACAATGAGCAGTTCTTC. The encoded protein is CASSAPPYNEQFF.

J is TRBJ2-7 and V is TRBV11-2, with 8 nucleotides matching TRBD1. The CDR3 covers 16 residues. J lost 6 bases, V lost 2 bases, and 12 bases had no gene match. The germline V gene has CDR1 SGHAT and CDR2 FQNNGV. CDR3 nucleotide sequence: TGTGCCAGCAGCTTATATCAAAGGGACAGGAGGGCCGAGCAGTACTTC. Its translation is CASSLYQRDRRAEQYF.

The sample holds many counts of this clonotype. The CDR3 spells CSGHDGYNEQFF. DNA for the CDR3: TGCAGCGGTCACGACGGATACAATGAGCAGTTCTTC. The chain recombines TRBV29-1 with TRBJ2-1; D is ambiguous. V was cut by 7 bases and J by 4 bases, with 11 bases left in between. The germline V gene encodes CDR1 SQVTM and CDR2 ANQGSEA. This CDR3 has 12 residues.

This chain joins TRBV5-6 and TRBJ2-3; 8 bases line up with TRBD2. This CDR3 comprises 14 residues. CDR1 SGHDT and CDR2 YYEEEE come from the germline V gene. V was pared by 5 bases and J by 2 bases, with 4 bases of the junction left unmatched. The chain's CDR3 is CASRRGVLTDTQYF. CDR3 bases: TGTGCCAGCAGGCGGGGGGTCCTCACAGATACGCAGTATTTT.

The chain links TRBV27 to TRBJ2-2; TRBD1 is a possible D gene (6 bases). Germline CDR1 MNHEY, CDR2 SMNVEV (reference sequence). V was cut by 4 bases and J by 6 bases, with 12 bases left in between. The CDR3 runs to 14 residues. The CDR3 DNA follows: TGTGCCAGCAGTTCCCCTGGACAGTCCGGGGAGCTGTTTTTT. It is translated as CASSSPGQSGELFF.

This clonotype has only a few counts. This chain joins TRBV18 and TRBJ2-1, with D tentatively TRBD2 (6 bases). Trimming left V 4 bases short and J 6 bases short, with 10 bases between. Germline V lookup: CDR1 KGHSH, CDR2 LQKENI. This CDR3 has 13 residues. CDR3: CASSLTEGNEQFF. In DNA form, the CDR3 reads TGTGCCAGCTCACTCACGGAGGGCAATGAGCAGTTCTTC.

This clonotype has a count of ten or more. This sequence joins TRBV7-2 and TRBJ1-4; 7 nucleotides match TRBD1. CDR3 size: 11 residues. V shed 3 bases and J 13 bases; nucleotides not matched to a gene: 2. Germline CDR1 is SGHTA and CDR2 is FQGNSA. In nucleotides, the CDR3 is TGTGCCAGCAGCTTGGGACAGAGACTGTTTTTT. It encodes CASSLGQRLFF.

The chain is built from TRBV4-3 and TRBJ2-2; a possible D gene is TRBD1 (5 bases). The CDR3 length is 14 residues. The germline gives CDR1 LGHNA, CDR2 YSLEER. The CDR3 region has the DNA TGCGGCTCTTCCAGGGATTTTGGCACCGGGGAGCTGTTTTTT. This translates into CGSSRDFGTGELFF.

This clonotype was recorded a few times. The V call is TRBV6-2 or TRBV6-3, the J call TRBJ2-2; 9 bases line up with TRBD2. CDR1 is MNHEY, CDR2 SVGEGT, per germline. The CDR3 runs to 14 residues. Trimming took 3 bases from V and 5 from J; bases not matched to a gene: 1. CDR3 DNA sequence: TGTGCCAGCAGTTATAGCGGGAGAACCGGGGAGCTGTTTTTT. Protein product: CASSYSGRTGELFF.

CDR3 in DNA: TGTGCCAGCAGGCGCCGAGCAGGCGGCCACTCTGGGGCCAACGTCCTGACTTTC. It yields the protein CASRRRAGGHSGANVLTF. The chain recombines TRBV28 with TRBJ2-6; D call uncertain. The CDR3 is 18 residues long. CDR1 and CDR2 from the germline V gene are MDHEN and SYDVKM. The V end lost 6 bases, the J end lost 0 bases, and 18 bases lay between the germline ends. Full variable domain (remainder filled in from reference TRBV28 and TRBJ2-6): DVKVTQSSRYLVKRTGEKVFLECVQDMDHENMFWYRQDPGLGLRLIYFSYDVKMKEKGDIPEGYSVSREKKERFSLILESASTNQTSMYLCASRRRAGGHSGANVLTFGAGSRLTVL.

In this sample, this clonotype turned up many times. The CDR3, as DNA: TGTGCCAGCAGCAACGGACAGACAGATACGCAGTATTTT. Translating it yields CASSNGQTDTQYF. This chain links TRBV5-6 with TRBJ2-3; weak D call: TRBD1 (6 bases). Germline CDR1 is SGHDT and CDR2 is YYEEEE. The CDR3 covers 13 residues. Trimming stripped 4 bases from V and 3 bases from J, with 9 bases between.

This clonotype was seen only a few times. The chain is built from TRBV15 and TRBJ2-5, with 7 bases that match TRBD2. The CDR3 is 14 residues long. CDR1 is LNHNV, CDR2 YYDKDF, per germline (reference sequence). V shed 7 bases, J shed 1 base, and the junction held 6 bases outside the gene matches. DNA for the CDR3: TGTGCCACCAATGGCGGGGGACTCCAAGAGACCCAGTACTTC. Its translation is CATNGGGLQETQYF.

In its sample, this clonotype was seen many times. The chain uses TRBV12-3 or TRBV12-4 and TRBJ2-1; TRBD2 aligns across 9 bases. This CDR3 comprises 15 residues. V shed 5 bases and J 4 bases; nucleotides not matched to a gene: 6. The CDR3 loop reads CASSRLAESYNEQFF. For the CDR3, the DNA is TGTGCCAGCAGTCGACTAGCGGAGTCATACAATGAGCAGTTCTTC.